This T cell receptor beta chain was recorded in a study of blood T cell repertoires in COVID-19. Study in general: There were acute and convalescent COVID-19 samples, and they came from the United States, Italy and Spain. T cells, B-cell-depleted T cells, or PBMCs supplied cDNA or gDNA.

In the authors' methods: Amplification from reference gene primers served as the basis for estimated nucleated cell counts. Profiling relied on immunoSEQ multiplex PCR, and the TCRdb table lists in-frame clones only, not all of them. The DNA was the basis for D and trimming; V, J and clone size are from that table. There are approximately 170,000 clones in the sample; almost 85% occur only once, and around 7.6% lies in the top ten. Unmatched junction bases numbered 10, after V lost 4 bases and J lost 7 bases. The CDR3 spans 15 residues. Germline loops: CDR1 SGHTS, CDR2 YDEGEE. The sequence was collected from a man aged 40-49 years who had recovered from COVID-19. The chain recombines TRBV5-8 with TRBJ2-2, with 7 bases fitting TRBD1. The material sequenced was peripheral blood. CDR3 nucleotides: TGTGCCAGCAGCCGTAATGACAGGGTTTTCGGGGAGCTGTTTTTT. Its protein product is CASSRNDRVFGELFF. Based on the CDR3 plus reference TRBV5-8 and TRBJ2-2, the full variable domain is EAGVTQSPTHLIKTRGQQATLRCSPISGHTSVYWYQQALGLGLQFLLWYDEGEERNRGNFPPRFSGRQFPNYSSELNVNALELEDSALYLCASSRNDRVFGELFFGEGSRLTVL.